This T cell receptor (beta chain) was recorded in a study of blood T cell repertoires in COVID-19. Study context: Acute and convalescent COVID-19 specimens originated in the United States, Italy and Spain. T cells, B-cell-depleted T cells, or PBMCs provided the cDNA or gDNA that served as material.

The CDR3 spans 16 residues. V gave up 0 bases and J gave up 3 bases; unmatched junction bases: 5. The germline CDR1 and CDR2 sequences are SGHNT and YENEEA. Authors' analysis steps: Counts of nucleated cells, estimated from reference gene primer amplification, were obtained. Clones were sequenced by immunoSEQ multiplex PCR, and TCRdb holds only the in-frame ones, with some missing. V, J and clone size derive from that table, while D and trimming were established from the DNA sequence. The table lists approximately 180,000 clones, approximately 85% of them singletons, with around 10% in the top ten. This clonotype was sampled from a woman older than 75 with acute or convalescent COVID-19. The chain combines TRBV11-3 with TRBJ2-3; 8 bases fit TRBD2. Specimen: peripheral blood. CDR3 in amino acids: CASSLDAGGRTDTQYF. The CDR3 bases are TGTGCCAGCAGCTTAGATGCGGGGGGTCGAACAGATACGCAGTATTTT.